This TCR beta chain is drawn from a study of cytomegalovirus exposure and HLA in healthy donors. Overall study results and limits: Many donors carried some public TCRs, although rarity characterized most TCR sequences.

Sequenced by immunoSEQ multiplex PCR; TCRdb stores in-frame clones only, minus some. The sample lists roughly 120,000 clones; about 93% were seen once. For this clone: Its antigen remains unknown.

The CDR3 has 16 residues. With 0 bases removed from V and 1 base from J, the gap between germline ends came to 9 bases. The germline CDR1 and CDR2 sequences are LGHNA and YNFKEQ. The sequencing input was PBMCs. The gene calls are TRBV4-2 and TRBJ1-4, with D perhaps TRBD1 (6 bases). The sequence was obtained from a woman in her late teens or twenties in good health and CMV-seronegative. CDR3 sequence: CASSQDRGGTNEKLFF. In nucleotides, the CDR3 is TGTGCCAGCAGCCAAGACAGGGGTGGAACTAATGAAAAACTGTTTTTT.